Here is one TCR beta chain with its context. Antigen unknown. This specimen includes other DNA sequences encoding the same CDR3. The entry originates in a study of cytomegalovirus exposure and HLA in healthy donors. Study conclusions and caveats: The listing of roughly 160 TCR beta chains classed them as cytomegalovirus-associated.

It was with 60 Vbeta and 13 Jbeta primers that the PCR ran. Only in-frame clones appear in the TCRdb table, and some are missing; sequencing was by immunoSEQ multiplex PCR. The sample has some 120,000 clones, around 77% seen once. The sequenced sample consisted of PBMCs. This receptor was identified in a man aged 25-45 years in good health and CMV-seronegative.

CDR3 sequence: CASSPDRGNTEAFF. As DNA, the CDR3 is TGTGCCAGCTCACCGGACAGGGGGAACACTGAAGCTTTCTTT. The genes are TRBV18 and TRBJ1-1, with 9 bases aligning to TRBD1. The CDR3 spans 14 residues. The germline V gene encodes CDR1 KGHSH and CDR2 LQKENI. Trimming removed 3 bases from V and 1 base from J; junction bases left unmatched: 0.